These T cell receptor beta chains were read from a single sample in a study of T cell repertoires in cytomegalovirus infection. TCRdb re-called the reads with MiXCR, one entry per CDR3 protein. The sample gives some 300,000 distinct CDR3 sequences, about 9.2% of which show up once; around 2.4% is in the top ten. Sequencing was done on a sample of PBMCs. All receptors come from a human donor in good health (CMV status not recorded). Some clones in this sample may be carry-over from other donors' samples. Each CDR3 is given with its conserved first and last residue. The D gene is left open where the match is weak. Clone sizes are given selectively: once, few, many, or a class where the clone is expanded.

CDR3	DNA	V	J	size	D
CASNAGTAENSPLHF	TGTGCCAGCAACGCCGGGACGGCCGAGAATTCACCCCTCCACTTT	TRBV9	TRBJ1-6	few	-
CASSHDPGQGIYEQYF	TGCGCCAGCAGCCATGACCCGGGACAGGGAATCTACGAGCAGTACTTC	TRBV4-1	TRBJ2-7	few	TRBD1
CSARRTKETQYF	TGCAGTGCTAGGAGGACCAAAGAGACCCAGTACTTC	TRBV20-1	TRBJ2-5	many	-
CASSLGSGSAYGYTF	TGTGCCAGCAGCTTAGGTTCAGGGTCAGCCTATGGCTACACCTTC	TRBV7-2	TRBJ1-2	many	-
CSVFILAKNIQYF	TGCAGTGTTTTCATCCTAGCCAAAAACATTCAGTACTTC	TRBV20-1	TRBJ2-4	-	-
CASSLESGGYTDTQYF	TGTGCCAGCAGCTTAGAATCAGGGGGTTACACAGATACGCAGTATTTT	TRBV11-3	TRBJ2-3	many	TRBD1
CASSLYWGGVQRRETQYF	TGCGCCAGCAGCTTGTATTGGGGCGGGGTCCAACGAAGGGAGACCCAGTACTTC	TRBV5-1	TRBJ2-5	many	-
CASSRDREKSGYTF	TGTGCCAGCAGCCGGGACAGGGAAAAATCTGGCTACACCTTC	TRBV7-2	TRBJ1-2	many	TRBD1
CASSEEMSAAQYF	TGTGCCAGCAGTGAAGAAATGTCAGCGGCGCAGTATTTT	TRBV2	TRBJ2-3	many	-
CSARASWVGEKLFF	TGCAGTGCTAGAGCTTCGTGGGTGGGTGAAAAACTGTTTTTT	TRBV20-1	TRBJ1-4	many	-
CASSWKLAGATYNEQFF	TGTGCCAGCAGCTGGAAACTAGCGGGGGCCACCTACAATGAGCAGTTCTTC	TRBV5-6	TRBJ2-1	many	TRBD2
CATRRASSGGYTF	TGTGCCACGCGGAGGGCGTCGTCGGGTGGCTACACCTTC	TRBV28	TRBJ1-2	few	-
CASSYSKSRSLNTEAFF	TGTGCCAGCAGTTACTCGAAATCCCGGTCTTTGAACACTGAAGCTTTCTTT	TRBV6-6	TRBJ1-1	many	-
CASSETGETGANVLTF	TGTGCCAGCAGTGAGACAGGGGAGACTGGGGCCAACGTCCTGACTTTC	TRBV25-1	TRBJ2-6	many	TRBD1
CSARVRGKNIQYF	TGCAGTGCAAGGGTGAGAGGCAAAAACATTCAGTACTTC	TRBV20-1	TRBJ2-4	-	-
CSARRGVDTEAFF	TGCAGTGCTAGGCGTGGGGTAGACACTGAAGCTTTCTTT	TRBV20-1	TRBJ1-1	once	-
CASSLKEDSLENEQFF	TGTGCCAGCAGCTTAAAGGAGGACAGTCTCGAGAATGAGCAGTTCTTC	TRBV7-6	TRBJ2-1	many	-
CASSQDGTSGYEQYF	TGTGCCAGCAGCCAAGATGGGACTAGCGGCTACGAGCAGTACTTC	TRBV14	TRBJ2-7	many	TRBD2
CASSGAQGYGSPLHF	TGTGCCAGCAGTGGGGCTCAGGGGTATGGTTCACCCCTCCACTTT	TRBV12-3/TRBV12-4	TRBJ1-6	few	-
CASSPPGQGYEAFF	TGTGCCAGCTCACCGCCGGGACAGGGCTATGAAGCTTTCTTT	TRBV18	TRBJ1-1	-	TRBD1
CASKRRGNTGELFF	TGTGCCAGCAAACGAAGGGGGAACACCGGGGAGCTGTTTTTT	TRBV6-2/TRBV6-3	TRBJ2-2	many	-
CASSRGGTGTYEQYF	TGTGCCAGCAGCAGGGGCGGGACAGGGACTTACGAGCAGTACTTC	TRBV7-2	TRBJ2-7	many	TRBD1
CSAREPGQGFRQPQHF	TGCAGTGCTAGAGAGCCGGGACAGGGGTTCAGGCAGCCCCAGCATTTT	TRBV20-1	TRBJ1-5	many	TRBD1
CASSSTERSLDTGELFF	TGTGCCAGCAGTTCAACTGAAAGGTCCCTGGACACCGGGGAGCTGTTTTTT	TRBV7-8	TRBJ2-2	many	-
CSVVLGPGELFF	TGCAGCGTTGTGCTGGGCCCCGGGGAGCTGTTTTTT	TRBV29-1	TRBJ2-2	few	-
CASSTGPAYNEQFF	TGTGCCAGCAGTACAGGGCCGGCCTACAATGAGCAGTTCTTC	TRBV28	TRBJ2-1	many	-
CASSLGYSYEQYF	TGCGCCAGCAGCTTGGGTTACTCCTACGAGCAGTACTTC	TRBV5-1	TRBJ2-7	many	-
CSAHKAESPETQYF	TGCAGTGCCCACAAGGCGGAGAGTCCGGAGACCCAGTACTTC	TRBV20-1	TRBJ2-5	many	-
CASSLRGGARTEAFF	TGTGCCAGCAGCCTAAGGGGGGGGGCGCGAACTGAAGCTTTCTTT	TRBV14	TRBJ1-1	-	-
CASSWEGSYYEQYF	TGTGCCAGTAGCTGGGAGGGGTCTTACTACGAGCAGTACTTC	TRBV2	TRBJ2-7	many	TRBD2
CATSREGGGNQPQHF	TGTGCCACCAGCAGAGAAGGGGGCGGCAATCAGCCCCAGCATTTT	TRBV15	TRBJ1-5	-	TRBD1
CSARRAGSYEQYF	TGCAGTGCTAGAAGGGCAGGGAGCTACGAGCAGTACTTC	TRBV20-1	TRBJ2-7	-	-
CASSQELAGASTYEQYF	TGTGCCAGCAGCCAAGAACTAGCGGGGGCCTCAACCTACGAGCAGTACTTC	TRBV4-2	TRBJ2-7	many	TRBD2